These T cell receptor beta chains were read from a single sample in a study of T cells in Graves' hyperthyroidism and ophthalmopathy. MiXCR was run by TCRdb on the multiplex PCR reads, yielding one entry per CDR3 protein. There are approximately 400,000 distinct CDR3 sequences in the sample; around 14% occur only once, and roughly an eighth lies in the top ten. The specimen sequenced was blood. These TCRs come from a woman aged 18-29 years with Graves' hyperthyroidism. Both conserved end residues are part of each CDR3. The order of the fields is V gene, J gene, clone size, D gene, CDR3 DNA, CDR3 protein. A D gene is named only where the DNA matches it firmly. Rows may omit the clone size; those that give it use once, few, many or a size class.

V: TRBV27; J: TRBJ1-3; size: .; D: .; DNA: TGTGCCAGCAGTATACAACAGGGCTCTGGAAACACCATATATTTT; CDR3: CASSIQQGSGNTIYF
V: TRBV11-2; J: TRBJ2-1; size: many; D: .; DNA: TGTGCCAGCAGGGATCCTTATCGGAGAAGTGAGCAGTTCTTC; CDR3: CASRDPYRRSEQFF
V: TRBV5-1; J: TRBJ2-2; size: many; D: .; DNA: TGCGCCAGCAGCCCGGCGGGACAGAAGTTGACCGGGGAGCTGTTTTTT; CDR3: CASSPAGQKLTGELFF
V: TRBV24-1; J: TRBJ2-1; size: many; D: TRBD2; DNA: TGTGCCACCAGTACTAGCGGGAATTACAATGAGCAGTTCTTC; CDR3: CATSTSGNYNEQFF
V: TRBV4-3; J: TRBJ2-2; size: .; D: TRBD1; DNA: TGCGCCAGCAGCCAGGACATGGGACAGCTAACCGGGGAGCTGTTTTTT; CDR3: CASSQDMGQLTGELFF
V: TRBV11-2; J: TRBJ2-2; size: few; D: TRBD1; DNA: TGTGCCAGCAGCCACCCAAGGGGGCGCACCGGGGAGCTGTTTTTT; CDR3: CASSHPRGRTGELFF
V: TRBV6-1; J: TRBJ2-1; size: many; D: .; DNA: TGTGCCAGCAGTCGACAGGGAGGTTTGTACAATGAGCAGTTCTTC; CDR3: CASSRQGGLYNEQFF
V: TRBV5-1; J: TRBJ2-1; size: .; D: TRBD2; DNA: TGCGCCAGCAGCTCCAGTAGCGGGAGGACGGGAAATGAGCAGTTCTTC; CDR3: CASSSSSGRTGNEQFF
V: TRBV20-1; J: TRBJ2-7; size: few; D: TRBD2; DNA: TGCAGTGCTAGAGATGAGACTAGCGGGGGGGCAGTTTGGGAGCAGTACTTC; CDR3: CSARDETSGGAVWEQYF
V: TRBV6-6; J: TRBJ2-1; size: .; D: .; DNA: TGTGCCAGCAGTTACCTGGGCCACTCCTACAATGAGCAGTTCTTC; CDR3: CASSYLGHSYNEQFF
V: TRBV12-3/TRBV12-4; J: TRBJ2-7; size: many; D: TRBD1; DNA: TGTGCCAGCAGTTTACAGGAGACAGGGTCCTACGAGCAGTACTTC; CDR3: CASSLQETGSYEQYF
V: TRBV6-1; J: TRBJ1-2; size: many; D: .; DNA: TGTGCCAGCAGCGACCCTGGGCAAACGAACTATGGCTACACCTTC; CDR3: CASSDPGQTNYGYTF
V: TRBV5-1; J: TRBJ2-7; size: many; D: TRBD1; DNA: TGCGCCAGCAGCTTGCGGGACAGATCCTACGAGCAGTACTTC; CDR3: CASSLRDRSYEQYF
V: TRBV28; J: TRBJ2-5; size: many; D: .; DNA: TGTACCAGTAGTTGGGGCAACTCCGGGACCCAGTACTTC; CDR3: CTSSWGNSGTQYF
V: TRBV9; J: TRBJ2-2; size: .; D: .; DNA: TGTGCCAGCAGCCCGGGACTTCCGAACACCGGGGAGCTGTTTTTT; CDR3: CASSPGLPNTGELFF
V: TRBV28; J: TRBJ2-7; size: many; D: .; DNA: TGTGCCAGCAAAGACGCTACCGGACTGATCTACGAGCAGTACTTC; CDR3: CASKDATGLIYEQYF
V: TRBV25-1; J: TRBJ1-2; size: few; D: .; DNA: TGTGCCAGCGGCGCCGGGAGCGGCTACACCTTC; CDR3: CASGAGSGYTF
V: TRBV12-3/TRBV12-4; J: TRBJ1-1; size: many; D: TRBD1; DNA: TGTGCCAGCAGTTTTAGGACAGGCGGTACTGAAGCTTTCTTT; CDR3: CASSFRTGGTEAFF
V: TRBV5-1; J: TRBJ2-3; size: .; D: .; DNA: TGCGCCAGCAGCTTGGACGGCACCCCCGCAGATACGCAGTATTTT; CDR3: CASSLDGTPADTQYF